This T cell receptor (beta chain) was profiled in a study of blood T cell repertoires in COVID-19. For the study at large: Sources were T cells, B-cell-depleted T cells, or PBMCs; the material itself was cDNA or gDNA.

Recruitment covered some 25 US areas and drew participants whose ages spanned roughly 18 to 89 years. The study counted Cohort 3 donors as recovered given two negative PCRs, clearance, or symptom resolution. Authors' data handling: Reference gene primer amplification gave estimated nucleated cell counts. Using immunoSEQ multiplex PCR, the repertoire was profiled, and TCRdb retains in-frame clones only, with some absent. V and J calls and clone size are those listed in that table; D and trimming were worked out from the DNA. The table shows about 170,000 clones, with roughly 90% occurring only once. Sequenced: PBMCs or T cells enriched from blood (not recorded which). The TCR comes from a young woman who had recovered from COVID-19.

This CDR3 is CASSLDLFPGSQETQYF. The CDR3 DNA reads TGCGCCAGCAGCTTGGACCTCTTTCCGGGGTCCCAAGAGACCCAGTACTTC. The rearrangement links TRBV5-1 to TRBJ2-5; maybe TRBD2 (5 bases). Germline V gene data show CDR1 as SGHRS and CDR2 as YFSETQ. The CDR3 runs to 17 residues. V lost 0 bases and J 1 base, leaving 16 bases between the germline ends.